This entry lists 5 T cell receptor beta chains sequenced from one sample in a study of blood T cell repertoires in COVID-19. Sequenced by immunoSEQ multiplex PCR; TCRdb stores in-frame clones only, minus some. The table has 450,000 or so clones, around nine tenths seen once. The sequenced sample was peripheral blood. These receptors all come from a young man with COVID-19, enrolled during active disease.

The chain links TRBV4-1 to TRBJ2-7, with TRBD1 as a possible D gene (5 bases). The germline V gene encodes CDR1 MGHRA and CDR2 YSYEKL. V gave up 4 bases and J gave up 0 bases, with 16 bases separating them. CDR3 size: 16 residues. The CDR3 DNA reads as TGCGCCAGCAGCCCGGGTCCAGGGCTCAGCTCCTACGAGCAGTACTTC. Translating it yields CASSPGPGLSSYEQYF.

The gene calls are TRBV7-2 and TRBJ2-2; D not resolved. With 7 bases removed from V and 3 bases from J, the gap between germline ends came to 9 bases. Germline loops: CDR1 SGHTA, CDR2 FQGNSA. This CDR3 spans 13 amino acids. The DNA of the CDR3 is TGTGCCAGCACCAAACGGGACACCGGGGAGCTGTTTTTT. It is translated as CASTKRDTGELFF.

The rearrangement joins TRBV11-3 to TRBJ2-2, with D uncertain. Germline V gene lookup returns CDR1 SGHNT and CDR2 YENEEA. The CDR3 has 18 residues. The V and J ends lost 5 bases and 0 bases respectively, with 19 bases between them. DNA for the CDR3: TGTGCCAGCAGCCCCTCCGGCCGAGGAGCTACGAACACCGGGGAGCTGTTTTTT. Encoded protein: CASSPSGRGATNTGELFF.

CDR3 sequence (DNA): TGCAGCGTCTTGGGGGGGTACGAGCAGTACTTC. This sequence encodes CSVLGGYEQYF. The chain has TRBV29-1 and TRBJ2-7, with 7 nucleotides matching TRBD2. The germline CDR1 and CDR2 sequences are SQVTM and ANQGSEA. The trim removed 6 bases at V and 4 bases at J, leaving 3 bases unmatched. The CDR3 is made up of 11 amino acids.

The DNA for the CDR3 is TGTGCCAGCAGGGAAAGGACTAGCGGGGGTACTGAGCAGTTCTTC. Its protein is CASRERTSGGTEQFF. The chain is built from TRBV2 and TRBJ2-1; 13 nucleotides line up with TRBD2. The length of the CDR3 is 15 residues. After removal of 6 bases from V and 9 bases from J, the junction contained 8 bases not matched to a gene. Germline V gene data show CDR1 as SNHLY and CDR2 as FYNNEI.